This is a list of T cell receptor beta chains from one sample in a study of T-cell reconstitution after alpha-beta-depleted transplantation in children. TCRdb analysed the PCR reads with MiXCR anew, one entry per CDR3 protein. The profile shows about 460,000 distinct CDR3 sequences, approximately 12% of them singletons. This specimen consisted of PBMCs from the stem cell graft donor, obtained from the stem cell graft. These receptors were taken from a human donor who donated a stem cell graft to a child with combined immunodeficiency. The CDR3 runs from the conserved cysteine through the conserved F or W. The D gene is left open where the match is weak. Expanded clones get a size class; other rows say once, few or many, or leave the size out.

d_gene	v_gene	abundance	j_gene	CDR3nt	CDR3aa
TRBD1	TRBV5-4	.	TRBJ2-7	TGTGCCAGCAGCTGGGGCCCCGGGGGGACAGGGTCCTACGAGCAGTACTTC	CASSWGPGGTGSYEQYF
.	TRBV29-1	few	TRBJ2-3	TGCACCTACTGGTCTACAGATACGCAGTATTTT	CTYWSTDTQYF
.	TRBV6-5	.	TRBJ2-4	TGTGCCAGCAGTTACCGCTTGCACCCACTTGGGGACATTCAGTACTTC	CASSYRLHPLGDIQYF
.	TRBV12-3/TRBV12-4	.	TRBJ2-1	TGTGCCAGCAGTTTCTGGGACTCCCTCTACAATGAGCAGTTCTTC	CASSFWDSLYNEQFF
.	TRBV15	few	TRBJ2-7	TGTGCCACCAGCAGGGGTCTGGGACCGATCGACGAGCAGTACTTC	CATSRGLGPIDEQYF
TRBD1	TRBV6-5	.	TRBJ1-2	TGTGCCAGCAGTTACTCGGATCAGGAGGGGGCTAGGGGCTACACCTTC	CASSYSDQEGARGYTF
TRBD1	TRBV7-9	few	TRBJ2-5	TGTGCCAGCAGCCCGGACAGGGGCGTCCAAGAGACCCAGTACTTC	CASSPDRGVQETQYF
TRBD1	TRBV7-9	.	TRBJ2-1	TGTGCCAGCAGCTTGACAGGGCCTGAGCAGTTCTTC	CASSLTGPEQFF
TRBD1	TRBV6-5	many	TRBJ1-5	TGTGCCAGCAGTTACTCGAATTGGGACAGTTATAATCAGCCCCAGCATTTT	CASSYSNWDSYNQPQHF
.	TRBV6-5	.	TRBJ2-7	TGTGCCAGCAGTTATGTGGATTACAGAAACAGGTACTCCTACGAGCAGTACTTC	CASSYVDYRNRYSYEQYF
TRBD1	TRBV12-3/TRBV12-4	.	TRBJ2-1	TGTGCCAGCAGCCCCCGGACAGGGCACACAAGCTCCTACAATGAGCAGTTCTTC	CASSPRTGHTSSYNEQFF
TRBD1	TRBV5-6	few	TRBJ2-7	TGTGCCAGCAGCTTTATCGGTCAGGGGGCCTACGAGCAGTACTTC	CASSFIGQGAYEQYF
.	TRBV2	.	TRBJ2-7	TGTGCCACCACAGACACCTACGAGCAGTACTTC	CATTDTYEQYF
TRBD1	TRBV12-3/TRBV12-4	many	TRBJ2-1	TGTGCCAGCAGTTCACGTCCCGGGACAGGGGTTGAGCAGTTCTTC	CASSSRPGTGVEQFF
TRBD2	TRBV7-2	many	TRBJ2-1	TGTGCCAGCAGCTTCCCGGGACTAGCGGGAGAGGGCTATGAGCAGTTCTTC	CASSFPGLAGEGYEQFF
.	TRBV24-1	.	TRBJ1-1	TGTGCCACCAGCTGGGGGACTGAAGCTTTCTTT	CATSWGTEAFF
.	TRBV11-2	.	TRBJ2-7	TGTGCCAGCAGCCCGCGGCAGGGCGAAAACGAGCAGTACTTC	CASSPRQGENEQYF
.	TRBV6-2/TRBV6-3	few	TRBJ1-1	TGTGCCAGCAGTTACAGGGGGATGAACACTGAAGCTTTCTTT	CASSYRGMNTEAFF